Listed here is a single T cell receptor (beta chain). This clonotype was seen more than once but under ten times. Its antigen is unknown. No base quality information exists; no much larger clone differs at one position. The data belong to a study of naive and memory T cell subsets (dated by TCRdb to the late 2010s). Study-level background: Sorted naive and memory T cell subsets from peripheral blood were analyzed in the study using a UMI-based, open-source pipeline for TCR alpha and beta sequencing. IgG serology results and the functional CMV T cell responses were in complete agreement. RNA was DNase-treated and reverse transcribed with TCR constant-region primers, mostly using SuperScript III. Study-wide findings and limitations: After error correction, only a single occurrence was seen for over 90% of naive TCR sequences, so much steeper abundance distributions were produced than in memory subsets. The repertoire findings for the naive and memory subsets could not be validated against a ground truth because none was available. In both CD4 and CD8 cells, going from naive through CM, EM and EMRA, the Gini index went up while Shannon and inverse Simpson diversity went down. A few larger clonotypes were present in naive repertoires, particularly the CD8 repertoires, and these clonotypes were possibly memory cells re-expressing CD45RA. RNA-based TCR counts may be influenced by expression changes linked to T cell activation and differentiation. The abundance of TCRs followed a power law with an exponent that differed between naive and memory subsets yet stayed consistent across the three individuals. Clonotypes were defined as single alpha or beta chain sequences, not paired alpha/beta receptors.

Library creation used UMI-ligation and nested PCR. The beta constant-region primer consisted of an equimolar mixture of two oligonucleotides that together covered TRBC1 and TRBC2. Four rounds of PCR, combining the SP2 primer with nested alpha and beta constant-region primers, were used to amplify the ligated cDNA. A single-stranded oligonucleotide bearing the SP2 primer plus a 12-nucleotide UMI was ligated onto the 3' end of the cDNA by T4 RNA ligase 1. The ligation reaction was kept at 16 degrees C for roughly 19-25 hours. To avoid over-amplification, PCR2 was usually performed as a SYBR Green qPCR and halted once a predetermined threshold was reached. All purifications after the first were performed with Agencourt AMPure XP magnetic beads. Libraries were quantified by Qubit and checked on a TapeStation, with a main peak expected near 650 bp. The pooled libraries were sequenced on an Illumina MiSeq using v2 2x251 paired-end kits, which usually yielded about 0.9-2.1 million reads per sample. Each sample's library went into the pool at around 4 nM, and about 5-7% PhiX was added to help with cluster recognition. Regarding the original processing steps: V and J genes were assigned to Demultiplexor-processed FASTQ reads by Decombinator through tag matching, with a single base-pair mismatch being allowed. UMIs were used by Collapsinator to correct both sequencing errors and frequency errors arising from PCR heterogeneity. TCRs were translated and CDR3s were extracted from the conserved cysteine to the FGXG phenylalanine by CDR3Translator, with non-productive sequences being flagged. Gini, Shannon entropy and inverse Simpson indices were calculated on repertoires that had been subsampled to equal numbers of UMI-defined TCRs. Within the linear range, a power law was fitted by maximum likelihood to the distributions of clonotype abundance. For one naive CD8 sample, the pipeline and MIGEC produced similar UMI counts, unique TCR numbers and clonal distributions. One analysis removed from the naive repertoire any naive TCRs that were also found in any memory subset from the same donor. The repertoires were searched for around 7,000 CMV-associated CDR3 sequences that had been compiled from VDJdb and a published dataset. The public reads were reprocessed in TCRdb via fastp at Q25 and MiXCR, keeping in-frame beta chains. Rows with a matching CDR3 protein are joined into one entry that keeps the most common DNA and genes. Here the V and J calls rest on TCRdb's processing, not on the authors' analysis. Present in this sample are 95,000 to 110,000 distinct CDR3 sequences, roughly 15% of which were seen just once. The top ten clones comprise around 2.7% of the sample.

A distance of 7 bases separates the germline ends of V and J, which lose 3 bases and 5 bases respectively. The CDR3 starts with the cysteine, ends with the phenylalanine, and has 12 residues. Only the CDR3 region is kept as DNA, spanning 36 bases read in frame from base 1. From the second PCR step on, the TCR alpha and beta chain libraries were amplified in separate reactions. Donor CMV status was determined by IFNgamma production from CD4+ T cells after overnight stimulation of fresh PBMCs with CMV viral lysate. CD4 T cells were positively selected using Miltenyi beads, after which CD8 T cells were positively selected from the CD4-negative fraction. After staining for CD3, CD4, CD8, CD45RA, CD27 and a live/dead dye, cells were sorted on a BD Aria II into four subsets based on CD45RA and CD27. A few healthy volunteers provided blood, and each donor's sample was split into CD4 and CD8 T cells and then further divided into four differentiation subsets. Roughly 0.12 L of peripheral blood was taken from each donor, and PBMC were separated by density-gradient centrifugation on Ficoll-Paque PLUS. Sorted cells were lysed in RLT buffer, after which RNA was extracted using a Qiagen RNeasy kit and stored at -80 degrees C.

Rearrangement joined TRBV12-3 or TRBV12-4 to TRBJ1-1; the D gene cannot be named for sure. This sequence was found in a human donor in good health. The sample comprised naive CD8+ T cells from blood. The sample's cell subset or site label, decoded: naive T cells, CD45RA high CD27+. In nucleotide form, the sequence is TGTGCCAGCAGTTTCGCCGGGACTGAAGCTTTCTTT. The encoded protein is CASSFAGTEAFF.